The 15 T cell receptor beta chains listed next were all sequenced from one sample in a study of T cell responses to AZD1222 COVID-19 vaccine. Clones were sequenced by immunoSEQ multiplex PCR, and TCRdb holds only the in-frame ones, with some missing. The sample has fewer than 150,000 clones, around 93% seen once; the top ten hold about 8%. Sequenced material: peripheral blood, taken 28 days after the second AZD1222 dose. The receptors shown here come from an adult who received the AZD1222 COVID-19 vaccine.

The chain carries TRBV6-6 and TRBJ1-2; a weak D match, TRBD1 (6 bases). Germline V lookup: CDR1 MNHNY, CDR2 SVGAGI (reference sequence). Between the trimmed V and J ends, which lost 5 bases and 4 bases, there was a span of 14 bases. CDR3 size: 14 residues. The CDR3 protein is CASSPSRDTYGYTF. DNA of the CDR3: TGTGCCAGCAGTCCTTCCCGGGACACCTATGGCTACACCTTC.

The chain links TRBV19 to TRBJ2-7; perhaps TRBD2 as D (6 bases). The germline CDR1 and CDR2 sequences are LNHDA and SQIVND (reference sequence). This CDR3 contains 12 residues. Trimming left V 6 bases short and J 5 bases short, with 11 bases between. The CDR3 DNA reads as TGTGCCAGTAGCGATAGACTAGACGAGCAGTACTTC. Its translation: CASSDRLDEQYF.

This chain connects TRBV28 to TRBJ2-5, with D uncertain. CDR1 MDHEN and CDR2 SYDVKM come from the germline V gene. V shed 7 bases and J shed 0 bases, with 3 bases lying between them. CDR3 length: 11 residues. The CDR3 DNA follows: TGTGCCAGCACCTACCAAGAGACCCAGTACTTC. As protein: CASTYQETQYF.

The gene calls are TRBV18 and TRBJ1-3; 7 bases agree with TRBD1. The CDR3 is 16 residues long. J gave up 0 bases and V 3 bases, and 5 bases lay outside the gene matches. Germline V CDR1 and CDR2: KGHSH, LQKENI. The CDR3 here is CASSPSGQSSGNTIYF. CDR3 DNA: TGTGCCAGCTCACCCTCGGGACAGTCCTCTGGAAACACCATATATTTT.

The rearrangement links TRBV6-4 to TRBJ2-3, with TRBD2 matching over 13 bases. The CDR3 runs 15 residues. J lost 6 bases, V lost 0 bases, and 0 bases had no gene match. The germline CDR1 and CDR2 sequences are MRHNA and SNTAGT. The CDR3 DNA reads as TGTGCCAGCAGTGACTCGACTAGCGGGGGGGATACGCAGTATTTT. It is translated as CASSDSTSGGDTQYF.

The chain uses TRBV7-6 and TRBJ1-3; D is ambiguous. V lost 4 bases and J lost 0, with 7 bases in between. CDR3 size: 14 residues. CDR1 is SGHVS, CDR2 FNYEAQ, per germline. This CDR3 reads CASSSRGSGNTIYF. The CDR3 DNA is TGTGCCAGCAGCTCCCGGGGCTCTGGAAACACCATATATTTT. Drawing the rest from reference TRBV7-6 and TRBJ1-3, the complete variable domain is GAGVSQSPRYKVTKRGQDVALRCDPISGHVSLYWYRQALGQGPEFLTYFNYEAQQDKSGLPNDRFSAERPEGSISTLTIQRTEQRDSAMYRCASSSRGSGNTIYFGEGSWLTVV.

The chain joins TRBV11-3 to TRBJ2-5; D is perhaps TRBD2 (6 bases). The V gene's germline CDR1 is SGHNT and CDR2 YENEEA. V gave up 7 bases and J gave up 5 bases, with 14 bases separating them. The CDR3 extends over 13 amino acids. The CDR3 DNA reads as TGTGCCAGCAAAGGCGGGGCGGAGGAGACCCAGTACTTC. This codes for CASKGGAEETQYF.

The chain has TRBV7-9 and TRBJ1-2; D unresolved. The germline V gene encodes CDR1 SEHNR and CDR2 FQNEAQ (reference sequence). This CDR3 comprises 15 residues. Deletions cut 5 bases from V and 2 bases from J, with 15 bases between. DNA of the CDR3: TGTGCCAGCAGCCTAGAGTCGGGAGGGAACTATGGCTACACCTTC. Its protein is CASSLESGGNYGYTF.

The rearrangement uses TRBV5-4 and TRBJ1-1; 9 nucleotides agree with TRBD1. The CDR3 is 16 amino acids. V dropped 2 bases and J dropped 1; count of bases not matched to a gene: 6. CDR1 and CDR2 (germline): SGHNT, YYREEE (reference sequence). CDR3 loop: CASSLNRGQTNTEAFF. The DNA for the CDR3 is TGTGCCAGCAGCTTAAACAGGGGGCAAACGAACACTGAAGCTTTCTTT.

In nucleotides, the CDR3 is TGTGCCAGCATCAGCGGTAAACCTACCTACGAGCAGTACTTC. The encoded protein is CASISGKPTYEQYF. The chain couples TRBV28 to TRBJ2-7; maybe TRBD2 (5 bases). This CDR3 contains 14 residues. Germline assignment: CDR1 MDHEN and CDR2 SYDVKM. V lost 7 bases and J lost 2, with 15 bases in between.

This chain connects TRBV29-1 to TRBJ1-2; D ambiguous. Per the germline V gene, CDR1 is SQVTM and CDR2 is ANQGSEA. V gave up 1 base and J gave up 3 bases, with 15 bases separating them. The CDR3 length is 15 residues. The CDR3 DNA sequence: TGCAGCGTTGAAGTGGAACCCAGCTCACACTATGGCTACACCTTC. Translated, it gives CSVEVEPSSHYGYTF.

The count of this clone is one. This sequence joins TRBV19 and TRBJ1-2; D unresolved. Germline V lookup: CDR1 LNHDA, CDR2 SQIVND (reference sequence). The CDR3 loop spans 13 amino acids. With 7 bases removed from V and 8 bases from J, the gap between germline ends came to 17 bases. The CDR3 DNA reads as TGTGCCAGTACCGGGAGAAGGGTCTTCGGCTACACCTTC. Translating it yields CASTGRRVFGYTF.

The V call is TRBV11-2, the J call TRBJ1-1; D gene unclear. In germline, CDR1 is SGHAT, CDR2 FQNNGV. V was trimmed by 5 bases and J by 0 bases, leaving 10 bases between them. The CDR3 has 14 residues. CDR3 bases: TGTGCCAGCAGCCGAACCAACATGAACACTGAAGCTTTCTTT. This sequence encodes CASSRTNMNTEAFF.

The DNA for the CDR3 is TGTGCCATCAGTGCAATAGGGGAACGGACTGAAGCTTTCTTT. Residues: CAISAIGERTEAFF. The V gene is TRBV10-3, the J gene TRBJ1-1; D is perhaps TRBD1 (5 bases). Germline CDR1 reads ENHRY; CDR2 reads SYGVKD. The germline V and J ends were trimmed by 4 bases and 5 bases, with 14 bases remaining between them. The length of the CDR3 is 14 residues.

The chain is built from TRBV19 and TRBJ1-2; the D is unclear. Germline values: CDR1 LNHDA, CDR2 SQIVND (reference sequence). The CDR3 consists of 14 residues. The germline V and J ends were trimmed by 4 bases and 0 bases, with 9 bases remaining between them. CDR3 nucleotides: TGTGCCAGTAGTACGGACGGGACTAACTATGGCTACACCTTC. Translated, it gives CASSTDGTNYGYTF.